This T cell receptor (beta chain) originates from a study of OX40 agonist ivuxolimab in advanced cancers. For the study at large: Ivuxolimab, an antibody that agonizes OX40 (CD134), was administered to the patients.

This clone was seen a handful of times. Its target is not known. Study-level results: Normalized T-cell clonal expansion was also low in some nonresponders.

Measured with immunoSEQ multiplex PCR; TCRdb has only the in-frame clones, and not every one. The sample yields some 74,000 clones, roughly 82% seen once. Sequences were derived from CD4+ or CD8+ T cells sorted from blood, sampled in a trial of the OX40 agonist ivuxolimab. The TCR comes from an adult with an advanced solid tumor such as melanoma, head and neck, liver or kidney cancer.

The CDR3 region is CAWSPGAYGYTF. In DNA, the CDR3 is TGTGCCTGGAGTCCCGGGGCCTATGGCTACACCTTC. The rearrangement links TRBV30 to TRBJ1-2, with D perhaps matching TRBD1 (5 bases). This CDR3 region has 12 residues. Germline loops: CDR1 GTSNPN, CDR2 SVGIG (reference sequence). Trimming removed 2 bases from V and 4 bases from J, with 8 bases in between.